This TCR beta chain was captured by sequencing in a study of shared clonotypes between healthy human individuals. With regard to this clone: The antigen is not known.

Trimming shortened V by 4 bases and J by 0 bases, and 11 bases separated the two germline ends. Germline CDR1 reads SGDLS; CDR2 reads YYNGEE. This CDR3 is 15 amino acids long. Investigators divided CD4+ cells into CD45RA+ naive and CD45RA-negative memory subsets. The genomic DNA of each subset was split evenly across several immunoSEQ plates. Tens of thousands of T cell genomes (approximately 180 ng DNA) went into each sorted-subset replicate. The data were produced by immunoSEQ multiplex PCR, yet TCRdb's version contains in-frame clones alone and is incomplete. The table has 170,000 or so clones, 65% to 80% seen once; the top ten hold about 10%. Whole-study findings and limits: The low donor count limited represented genetic and exposure-history diversity.

Sequencing was performed on memory CD4+ T cells sorted from blood. This sample's subset: CD45RA-negative fraction. This clonotype was obtained from a man aged 25-45 years in good health. The gene calls are TRBV9 and TRBJ1-3, with D unclear. This CDR3 is CASSPQSISGNTIYF. The CDR3 DNA reads TGTGCCAGCAGCCCCCAGTCCATCTCTGGAAACACCATATATTTT.